In this sample, the clone carrying this TCR beta chain turned up a few times. Produced via immunoSEQ multiplex PCR; TCRdb's table is partial and in-frame only. Of roughly 100,000 clones in the sample, roughly 84% were seen once. The data were obtained in a study of blood T cell repertoires in COVID-19. The sequenced material came from peripheral blood. This clonotype was sampled from a human donor in a cohort sampled during active COVID-19.

DNA for the CDR3: TGTGCCTGGAGTGAGGGGTTAGGCTATGGCTACACCTTC. Its protein is CAWSEGLGYGYTF. This chain links TRBV30 with TRBJ1-2; tentatively, D is TRBD1 (5 bases). CDR1 GTSNPN and CDR2 SVGIG come from the germline V gene (reference sequence). V was shortened by 1 base and J by 4 bases, with 10 bases between the two germline ends. The CDR3 loop spans 13 amino acids.